This TCR beta chain emerged from a study of blood T cell repertoires in COVID-19. Study summary: Samples taken during acute and convalescent COVID-19 were collected in the United States, Italy and Spain.

The trim removed 6 bases at V and 0 bases at J, leaving 7 bases unmatched. The germline V gene encodes CDR1 MNHEY and CDR2 SVGAGI. There are 15 residues in the CDR3. In this sample, this clone turned up once. Study processing details: Nucleated cell number was recorded as an estimate derived from reference gene primer amplification. Assay used: immunoSEQ multiplex PCR; TCRdb lists only in-frame clones, some missing. D and trimming were read from the DNA, whereas the V and J calls and clone size are those reported in that table. The data contain 120,000 to 150,000 clones, around 88% of them singletons.

The genes are TRBV6-5 and TRBJ2-7; TRBD1 matches 8 bases. This receptor was taken from an older woman with acute or convalescent COVID-19. The source material was peripheral blood. In DNA form, the CDR3 reads TGTGCCAGCAGGGATTTCACAGGGGGCTCCTACGAGCAGTACTTC. Translating it yields CASRDFTGGSYEQYF.